The sequence of this T cell receptor (beta chain) was determined in a study of cytomegalovirus exposure and HLA in healthy donors. In this sample, this clone turned up a few times. Its antigen is as yet unknown. Both 60 Vbeta primers and 13 Jbeta primers went into the PCR. Repertoires were generated with immunoSEQ multiplex PCR, while TCRdb's copy carries only in-frame clones and drops some. This sample has about 71,000 clones, with around 70% found just once. The CDR3 consists of 15 residues. The ends were cut back, 6 bases at V and 0 bases at J, with 9 bases in the middle. CDR1 SGHTA and CDR2 FQGNSA come from the germline V gene. General observations from the study: According to an earlier analysis, most TCR beta V segments yielded productive rearrangements about 87% or about 30% of the time.

The V and J genes are TRBV7-2 and TRBJ2-6, with D perhaps matching TRBD1 (6 bases). This clonotype was obtained from a man aged 40-49 years in good health and CMV-seropositive. The sequencing sample was made of PBMCs. The CDR3 loop reads CASRQTGSGANVLTF. The DNA of the CDR3 is TGTGCCAGCAGACAGACAGGCTCTGGGGCCAACGTCCTGACTTTC.